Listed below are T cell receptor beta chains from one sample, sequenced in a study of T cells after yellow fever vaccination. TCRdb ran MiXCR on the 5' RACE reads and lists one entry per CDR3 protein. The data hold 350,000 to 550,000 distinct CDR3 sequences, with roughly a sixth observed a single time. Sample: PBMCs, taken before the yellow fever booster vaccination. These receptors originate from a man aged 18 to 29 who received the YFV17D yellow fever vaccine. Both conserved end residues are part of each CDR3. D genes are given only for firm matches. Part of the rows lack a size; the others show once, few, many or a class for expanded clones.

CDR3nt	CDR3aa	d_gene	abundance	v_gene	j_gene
TGCGCCAGCAGCCAGGCGACGGGGTCCGGCTCCTACAATGAGCAGTTCTTC	CASSQATGSGSYNEQFF	.	.	TRBV4-1	TRBJ2-1
TGCAGTGCTAGCGGGACAACTGGATACTGGAACACCATATATTTT	CSASGTTGYWNTIYF	.	many	TRBV20-1	TRBJ1-3
TGTGCCAGCGGGATAGAGGCGGGCCCGGGAGATACGCAGTATTTT	CASGIEAGPGDTQYF	.	.	TRBV7-2	TRBJ2-3
TGTGCCACCAGCAGAGATCTGTCGGGCGGTTTTAGCTCCTATAATTCACCCCTCCACTTT	CATSRDLSGGFSSYNSPLHF	.	.	TRBV15	TRBJ1-6
TGTGCCAGCACTCTTACGGGGGCGGCTAATGAAAAACTGTTTTTT	CASTLTGAANEKLFF	.	.	TRBV6-5	TRBJ1-4
TGTGCCAGCAGCGCACTATCACGAGACAGCTTCTCTGGGGCCAACGTCCTGACTTTC	CASSALSRDSFSGANVLTF	.	few	TRBV3-1	TRBJ2-6
TGTGCCAGCAGCTTCGAGTCGGGAGCCTACAATGAGCAGTTCTTC	CASSFESGAYNEQFF	.	few	TRBV11-2	TRBJ2-1
TGCGCCAGCAGCCATCTTAGCGGGGGGCGCACAGATACGCAGTATTTT	CASSHLSGGRTDTQYF	TRBD2	.	TRBV4-1	TRBJ2-3
TGCGCCAGCAGCCAAGTCGACAGAGGACTTTACAATGAGCAGTTCTTC	CASSQVDRGLYNEQFF	.	few	TRBV4-1	TRBJ2-1
TGCAGTGCTAAAGGGTACCAAGAGACCCAGTACTTC	CSAKGYQETQYF	.	.	TRBV20-1	TRBJ2-5
TGTGCCAGCAGCCAGTTCGGAGGGGAGAATTCACCCCTCCACTTT	CASSQFGGENSPLHF	.	.	TRBV14	TRBJ1-6
TGTGCCAGCAGAAAAAAGGACCTACCGAAGACCCAGTACTTC	CASRKKDLPKTQYF	.	few	TRBV7-9	TRBJ2-5
TGTGCCAGCAGCCGTACAGGGTCGGTCGCCTCGGAAGCTTTCTTT	CASSRTGSVASEAFF	.	.	TRBV9	TRBJ1-1
TGTGCCAGCAGCTTAGGACAGGCAACTTCTTCTGGGGCCAACGTCCTGACTTTC	CASSLGQATSSGANVLTF	.	few	TRBV7-6	TRBJ2-6
TGCGCCAGCAGAGCTGCCGGGGGACAGGGGGCCGAAGGGTCCTACGAGCAGTACTTC	CASRAAGGQGAEGSYEQYF	TRBD1	few	TRBV5-1	TRBJ2-7
TGTGCCAGCAGCTTAGCCTTCAGGGGCCCTGAAGCTTTCTTT	CASSLAFRGPEAFF	.	.	TRBV7-2	TRBJ1-1
TGCGCCAGCAGCCCCTTGGCCCTTCTCCTCGGAGGCCAAGAGACCCAGTACTTC	CASSPLALLLGGQETQYF	.	.	TRBV5-1	TRBJ2-5
TGCAGTGCTAGAGGTTGGGTTAATCAGCCCCAGCATTTT	CSARGWVNQPQHF	.	.	TRBV20-1	TRBJ1-5
TGCGCCAGCAGCTTGGGGGGCCGGGGGCACAGCGAGCAGTTCTTC	CASSLGGRGHSEQFF	.	few	TRBV5-1	TRBJ2-1
TGTGCCAGCAGCCAAGTCATTGGGTCCGCGGACAAAAGGGAGCAGTACTTC	CASSQVIGSADKREQYF	.	few	TRBV4-2	TRBJ2-7
TGTGCCAGCACTACACATGGGACAGTCAATCAGCCCCAGCATTTT	CASTTHGTVNQPQHF	TRBD1	.	TRBV6-2/TRBV6-3	TRBJ1-5
TGCGCCAGCAGCCAAGGGGGGGTGCGCACAGATACGCAGTATTTT	CASSQGGVRTDTQYF	.	many	TRBV4-3	TRBJ2-3
TGTGCCAGCAGTTTTACCGGGGCACGGCGGCTCCACGGCTACACCTTC	CASSFTGARRLHGYTF	.	.	TRBV12-3/TRBV12-4	TRBJ1-2
TGTGCCAGCAGCTTAGGAATCACTAGTTTTGCAGATACGCAGTATTTT	CASSLGITSFADTQYF	.	.	TRBV7-7	TRBJ2-3
TGTGCCAGCAGGGACTGGACAGGGATTGGCAATCAGCCCCAGCATTTT	CASRDWTGIGNQPQHF	TRBD1	.	TRBV6-6	TRBJ1-5
TGCAGTGCTCCGGACATTAGCACAGATACGCAGTATTTT	CSAPDISTDTQYF	.	.	TRBV20-1	TRBJ2-3
TGCGCCAGCAGCCAAGAATCCGGGTATGGCTACACCTTC	CASSQESGYGYTF	.	many	TRBV4-1	TRBJ1-2
TGCGCCAGCAGCTCCTTGGGACAGGTGCACTATGGCTACACCTTC	CASSSLGQVHYGYTF	TRBD1	.	TRBV5-1	TRBJ1-2
TGTGCCAGCAAGGATTTAGGAAACACCATATATTTT	CASKDLGNTIYF	.	few	TRBV7-9	TRBJ1-3
TGTGCCAGTAGTCTCCTCCGGGCCCAGGACAGAGATACGCAGTATTTT	CASSLLRAQDRDTQYF	.	.	TRBV19	TRBJ2-3